The 11 T cell receptor beta chains given below trace back to one sample, sequenced in a study of beta chain features in type 1 diabetes (dated by TCRdb to between 2017 and 2018). Library preparation was by the immunoSEQ multiplex PCR assay. The High Capacity cDNA Reverse Transcription Kit was used to reverse transcribe all of the isolated RNA, meaning that expressed TCRB transcripts were what got sequenced. The immuneACCESS repertoire file appears here via TCRdb, limited to in-frame rearrangements. These files lack a portion of the clones; in checked studies, under half of the deficit traces to unresolved V genes, and the cause of the others is not known. The sample table shows more than 150,000 clones, and approximately 13% are seen once. The top ten constitute 0.6% to 0.8% of the sample. Sequencing was carried out using central memory CD4+ T cells from blood. These receptors were obtained from a woman in her late teens or twenties in good health.

The chain couples TRBV9 to TRBJ2-5, with TRBD1 identical over 7 bases. Germline loops: CDR1 SGDLS, CDR2 YYNGEE. The CDR3 contains 14 residues. V was clipped by 4 bases and J by 5 bases; unmatched bases: 8. The CDR3 protein is CASSLTGNTETQYF. The CDR3 DNA reads TGTGCCAGCAGCCTGACAGGGAACACGGAGACCCAGTACTTC.

This clone was recorded a few times. This rearrangement joins TRBV4-2 to TRBJ2-2, with D perhaps matching TRBD2 (7 bases). The CDR3 is 16 amino acids. The V end was cut by 5 bases, the J end by 1 base, with 14 bases between. CDR1 LGHNA and CDR2 YNFKEQ come from the germline V gene. In DNA, the CDR3 is TGTGCCAGCAGCGTCCGGGGGGACAAGAACACCGGGGAGCTGTTTTTT. It encodes CASSVRGDKNTGELFF.

This clone was observed a few times. CDR3 region: CASSLGAGQPQHF. CDR3 nucleotide sequence: TGCGCCAGCAGCTTGGGGGCTGGGCAGCCCCAGCATTTT. V is TRBV5-1 and J is TRBJ1-5; no definite D call. This CDR3 has 13 amino acids. Germline V gene sequence: CDR1 SGHRS, CDR2 YFSETQ. V was pared by 0 bases and J by 7 bases, with 8 bases between.

This clone came up a few times. CDR3 bases: TGTGCCAGCAGTTTGGGGGGTAACACCGGGGAGCTGTTTTTT. This translates into CASSLGGNTGELFF. This chain links TRBV6-6 with TRBJ2-2; D might be TRBD2 (6 bases). V shed 4 bases and J shed 2 bases, with 8 bases lying between them. CDR1 is MNHNY and CDR2 is SVGAGI in the germline V gene (reference sequence). The CDR3 totals 14 residues.

The chain links TRBV28 to TRBJ2-7, with TRBD1 as a possible D gene (6 bases). Per the germline V gene, CDR1 is MDHEN and CDR2 is SYDVKM. Trimming removed 6 bases at V and 3 bases at J, with 15 bases between. There are 14 residues in the CDR3. The CDR3 spells CASRRGQSVYEQYF. CDR3 nucleotides: TGTGCCAGCAGGAGAGGACAGTCCGTCTACGAGCAGTACTTC.

This clone was detected a few times. The gene calls are TRBV5-6 and TRBJ1-4; D remains ambiguous. V was pared by 3 bases and J by 3 bases, with 12 bases between. Germline V lookup: CDR1 SGHDT, CDR2 YYEEEE. The CDR3 is 15 residues long. CDR3 amino acids: CASSWYREPNEKLFF. The CDR3 DNA is TGTGCCAGCAGCTGGTACCGGGAACCTAATGAAAAACTGTTTTTT.

The chain employs TRBV28 and TRBJ2-1; the match to TRBD2 covers 11 bases. V lost 6 bases and J lost 3; bases outside the gene matches: 4. From germline, CDR1 is MDHEN and CDR2 SYDVKM. The CDR3 extends over 15 amino acids. The CDR3 DNA follows: TGTGCCAGCAGCCCGGGACTAGCGGTCTACAATGAGCAGTTCTTC. The encoded protein is CASSPGLAVYNEQFF.

This chain links TRBV14 with TRBJ2-3; 10 nucleotides match TRBD2. V shed 5 bases, J shed 3 bases, and the junction held 2 bases outside the gene matches. The CDR3 has 14 amino acids. Germline V gene lookup returns CDR1 SGHDN and CDR2 FVKESK. CDR3 region: CASSSGLATDTQYF. CDR3 sequence (DNA): TGTGCCAGCAGCTCGGGACTAGCGACAGATACGCAGTATTTT.

This clone was counted a few times. The genes are TRBV7-2 and TRBJ2-4, with 7 bases aligning to TRBD1. Germline V lookup: CDR1 SGHTA, CDR2 FQGNSA. This CDR3 region has 14 residues. The V gene end was trimmed by 5 bases and the J gene end by 0 bases; junction bases not matched to a gene: 1. CDR3: CASSTGVAKNIQYF. In nucleotides, the CDR3 is TGTGCCAGCAGCACAGGGGTAGCCAAAAACATTCAGTACTTC.

This chain connects TRBV28 to TRBJ1-1; D is ambiguous. Trimming removed 3 bases from V and 8 bases from J, with 7 bases in between. CDR1 MDHEN and CDR2 SYDVKM come from the germline V gene. The CDR3 has 11 amino acids. DNA of the CDR3: TGTGCCAGCAGTTTCCGGCGGGAAGCTTTCTTT. Amino acid sequence: CASSFRREAFF.

Only a few counts were recorded for this clone. This rearrangement joins TRBV7-9 to TRBJ2-7; D is uncertain. Germline CDR1 and CDR2: SEHNR and FQNEAQ (reference sequence). V gave up 4 bases and J gave up 3 bases, with 10 bases separating them. This CDR3 contains 13 residues. The CDR3 sequence is CASSSYSVYEQYF. The CDR3 bases are TGTGCCAGCAGCTCCTACAGTGTCTACGAGCAGTACTTC.